A selection of T cell receptor beta chains follows, all from one sample in a study of blood T cell repertoires in COVID-19. Clones were read by immunoSEQ multiplex PCR, and TCRdb kept only the in-frame ones, dropping some. The table records approximately 60,000 clones, approximately 78% of them present only once. Material for sequencing was peripheral blood. These receptor sequences come from a woman older than 75 with acute or convalescent COVID-19. The CDR3 runs from the conserved cysteine through the conserved F or W. D genes are given only for firm matches. Rows may omit the clone size; those that give it use once, few, many or a size class.

d_gene	v_gene	j_gene	abundance	CDR3nt	CDR3aa
NA	TRBV6-1	TRBJ1-6	NA	TGTGCCAGCAGTGAGGCGGCAGCCTATAATTCACCCCTCCACTTT	CASSEAAAYNSPLHF
TRBD1	TRBV14	TRBJ2-1	NA	TGTGCCAGCAGCCGACAGGGTCGTTTAGTTGAGCAGTTCTTC	CASSRQGRLVEQFF
NA	TRBV29-1	TRBJ2-2	NA	TGCAGCGTTGACGGGGGGAACACCGGGGAGCTGTTTTTT	CSVDGGNTGELFF
TRBD2	TRBV6-5	TRBJ2-7	few	TGTGCCAGCAAAAGGGACTACACCACTCTCGAGCAGTACTTC	CASKRDYTTLEQYF
TRBD1	TRBV7-7	TRBJ1-1	NA	TGTGCCAGCAGCCCCCTGGGACAGGGAGTGAACACTGAAGCTTTCTTT	CASSPLGQGVNTEAFF
TRBD1	TRBV7-2	TRBJ1-1	NA	TGTGCCAGCAGCTTAGCCCCGACAGGGGGCAGAACTGAAGCTTTCTTT	CASSLAPTGGRTEAFF
NA	TRBV19	TRBJ2-1	NA	TGTGCCAGTAAGGGCAGGGGCTACAATGAGCAGTTCTTC	CASKGRGYNEQFF
NA	TRBV12-3/TRBV12-4	TRBJ2-1	few	TGTGCCAGCAGTTTAATTGGTATTGAGGGCCAGTTCTTC	CASSLIGIEGQFF
NA	TRBV29-1	TRBJ1-4	NA	TGCAGCGTTAGGGAGTCAACTAATGAAAAACTGTTTTTT	CSVRESTNEKLFF
TRBD1	TRBV5-4	TRBJ1-2	NA	TGTGCCAGCAGTCGGACAGGGTCAGATGGCTACACCTTC	CASSRTGSDGYTF
TRBD1	TRBV19	TRBJ1-1	NA	TGTGCCAGTAGTATACCCCAGGGGGGCGGCACTGAAGCTTTCTTT	CASSIPQGGGTEAFF
NA	TRBV7-2	TRBJ1-5	NA	TGTGCCAGCAGCTACCCCGGCGGTATCAATCAGCCCCAGCATTTT	CASSYPGGINQPQHF
TRBD1	TRBV6-6	TRBJ2-7	NA	TGTGCCAGCAGTACCCCGGGACAGGGTTTCTACGAGCAGTACTTC	CASSTPGQGFYEQYF
NA	TRBV5-1	TRBJ1-1	NA	TGCGCCAGCAGCTTTGGGGACAAGAACACTGAAGCTTTCTTT	CASSFGDKNTEAFF
NA	TRBV5-6	TRBJ2-5	NA	TGTGCCAGCAGCTTAAGAGGTGGTAAAGAGACCCAGTACTTC	CASSLRGGKETQYF
TRBD1	TRBV6-5	TRBJ2-2	NA	TGTGCCAGCAGTTACGGACAGGGGAACACCGGGGAGCTGTTTTTT	CASSYGQGNTGELFF
TRBD1	TRBV28	TRBJ2-5	NA	TGTGCCAGCAGTTTATCGGGACAGGGGACTTCAGAGACCCAGTACTTC	CASSLSGQGTSETQYF
TRBD1	TRBV5-6	TRBJ2-3	few	TGTGCCAGCACCACGACTGGACAGGGTGAAGGTACGCAGTATTTT	CASTTTGQGEGTQYF
NA	TRBV18	TRBJ2-3	NA	TGTGCCAGCACCCGCACAGGGAACACAGATACGCAGTATTTT	CASTRTGNTDTQYF
NA	TRBV27	TRBJ1-6	once	TGTGCCAGCAGTGAGGGAAAGGTTAGCAATTCACCCCTCCACTTT	CASSEGKVSNSPLHF
NA	TRBV10-3	TRBJ1-1	NA	TGTGCCATCAGCGAATTGCAGGGATGGAACACTGAAGCTTTCTTT	CAISELQGWNTEAFF
TRBD1	TRBV5-1	TRBJ1-2	NA	TGCGCCAGCAGCACAACGGGACAGGGGTTGGGAGCTAGCTATGGCTACACCTTC	CASSTTGQGLGASYGYTF
NA	TRBV10-3	TRBJ1-6	NA	TGTGCCATCAGTAGCCGGGAACCCTATAATTCACCCCTCCACTTT	CAISSREPYNSPLHF
NA	TRBV30	TRBJ2-6	NA	TGTGCCTGGAACCGGGGGGCGGGGGCCAACGTCCTGACTTTC	CAWNRGAGANVLTF
TRBD2	TRBV5-4	TRBJ2-7	NA	TGTGCCAGCAGCTCCGGACTAGCGGACTCCTACGAGCAGTACTTC	CASSSGLADSYEQYF
TRBD1	TRBV25-1	TRBJ1-2	NA	TGTGCCAGCAGTACAGGGGGCGGTGGCTACACCTTC	CASSTGGGGYTF
TRBD2	TRBV7-9	TRBJ2-2	NA	TGTGCCAGCAGATCCCGGGTGGGAGGGCCTCTCGACACCGGGGAGCTGTTTTTT	CASRSRVGGPLDTGELFF
NA	TRBV2	TRBJ1-2	once	TGTGCCAGCAACCCAGGGAACTATGGCTACACCTTC	CASNPGNYGYTF
TRBD1	TRBV11-3	TRBJ2-7	NA	TGTGCCAGCAGCGCTGGACAGGGTAGCTGGCACGAGCAGTACTTC	CASSAGQGSWHEQYF
NA	TRBV6-6	TRBJ2-1	NA	TGTGCCAGCAGTAAACACAGGGCCGAGCAGTTCTTC	CASSKHRAEQFF
NA	TRBV9	TRBJ2-3	NA	TGTGCCAGCAGCGTAACAGGAATGGGTACGCAGTATTTT	CASSVTGMGTQYF
NA	TRBV11-3	TRBJ2-1	NA	TGTGCCAGCAGCGGGGCCCGAGGCGGCCGCTACAATGAGCAGTTCTTC	CASSGARGGRYNEQFF
NA	TRBV27	TRBJ2-4	NA	TGTGCCAGCAGTTTAGGGGAGCCGGGCAACATTCAGTACTTC	CASSLGEPGNIQYF
TRBD1	TRBV6-6	TRBJ2-2	NA	TGTGCCAGCAGTAAACAGGGGGCTGCCGGGGAGCTGTTTTTT	CASSKQGAAGELFF
TRBD1	TRBV10-2	TRBJ1-4	NA	TGCGCCAGCACCGATACAGGGGGCGTGGGGTCTAATGAAAAACTGTTTTTT	CASTDTGGVGSNEKLFF
TRBD1	TRBV5-1	TRBJ2-1	NA	TGCGCCAGCAGGAGGGAAAGGGGGCTCTACAATGAGCAGTTCTTC	CASRRERGLYNEQFF
NA	TRBV29-1	TRBJ2-1	once	TGCAGCGTTGACCCCCCCGGGGGCTACAATGAGCAGTTCTTC	CSVDPPGGYNEQFF
TRBD2	TRBV7-2	TRBJ2-7	NA	TGTGCCAGCAGCTCTAGCGGCTACGAGCAGTACTTC	CASSSSGYEQYF
TRBD1	TRBV10-3	TRBJ2-5	NA	TGTGCCATCAGTGAGGAAGGGACAGGGGGAGAGACCCAGTACTTC	CAISEEGTGGETQYF
TRBD1	TRBV30	TRBJ1-6	NA	TGTGCCTGGACGACAGGGGGGAATTCACCCCTCCACTTT	CAWTTGGNSPLHF
NA	TRBV30	TRBJ2-7	medium-sized	TGTGCCTGGAGCGCGTCCTACGAGCAGTACTTC	CAWSASYEQYF
NA	TRBV6-1	TRBJ2-7	NA	TGTGCCAGCAGTGACAAGGGGTACCACGAGCAGTACTTC	CASSDKGYHEQYF
TRBD2	TRBV9	TRBJ2-2	NA	TGTGCCAGCAGCGTAGCCAGCGGGAGGGCCGCCGGGGAGCTGTTTTTT	CASSVASGRAAGELFF
NA	TRBV24-1	TRBJ1-5	NA	TGTGCCACCAGTGATAAGGGACACAGCAATCAGCCCCAGCATTTT	CATSDKGHSNQPQHF
NA	TRBV2	TRBJ1-6	NA	TGTGCCTCTGATGGGGGGTCTTTTTTTAATTCACCCCTCCACTTT	CASDGGSFFNSPLHF
TRBD2	TRBV15	TRBJ2-3	NA	TGTGCCACCAGCAGAGACCGGACTAGCGGGGGCAATACGCAGTATTTT	CATSRDRTSGGNTQYF